The 17 T cell receptor beta chains below were found in one sample sequenced in a study of cytomegalovirus exposure and HLA in healthy donors. 60 Vbeta and 13 Jbeta primers were used in PCR. Some clones are missing from TCRdb's copy, which holds only in-frame ones; the method was immunoSEQ multiplex PCR. The sample holds about 98,000 clones; roughly 81% are singletons and the top ten take about 1.5%. Sequencing was done on a sample of PBMCs. These TCRs come from a middle-aged man in good health and CMV-seronegative.

This sequence joins TRBV2 and TRBJ1-2, with D perhaps TRBD1 (5 bases). Per germline, CDR1 SNHLY and CDR2 FYNNEI. Trimming left V 7 bases short and J 6 bases short, with 12 bases between. The CDR3 is 12 residues long. The CDR3 nucleotides are TGTGCCAGCATGACAGTTCAGGATGGCTACACCTTC. Its protein product is CASMTVQDGYTF.

V and J are TRBV2 and TRBJ2-7; D is ambiguous. V lost 3 bases to trimming and J lost 4 bases, with 10 bases between them. CDR1 and CDR2 from the germline V gene are SNHLY and FYNNEI. The CDR3 is 13 amino acids. The CDR3 spells CASSDSNSYEQYF. In DNA, the CDR3 is TGTGCCAGCAGTGATTCGAACAGTTACGAGCAGTACTTC. Using reference TRBV2 and TRBJ2-7 for the parts outside the CDR3, the full variable domain is EPEVTQTPSHQVTQMGQEVILRCVPISNHLYFYWYRQILGQKVEFLVSFYNNEISEKSEIFDDQFSVERPDGSNFTLKIRSTKLEDSAMYFCASSDSNSYEQYFGPGTRLTVT.

In this sample, this clone turned up once. The V gene is TRBV7-9, the J gene TRBJ2-5; possible D gene TRBD1, 5 bases. The CDR3 has 14 amino acids. Trimming pared 6 bases from V and 5 bases from J, leaving 16 bases between. Germline CDR1 is SEHNR and CDR2 is FQNEAQ (reference sequence). The CDR3 DNA follows: TGTGCCAGCAGTCTCAGGGTGAATCAGGAGACCCAGTACTTC. This gives the protein CASSLRVNQETQYF.

The chain combines TRBV10-3 with TRBJ2-7, with TRBD1 matching over 8 bases. Per the germline V gene, CDR1 is ENHRY and CDR2 is SYGVKD. V lost 4 bases, J lost 3 bases, and 8 bases stayed unmatched. The CDR3 spans 15 residues. The CDR3 sequence is CAISGNDRGDYEQYF. CDR3 coding DNA: TGTGCCATCAGTGGAAACGACAGGGGTGACTACGAGCAGTACTTC.

V usage is TRBV11-2 and J usage is TRBJ2-1; 7 nucleotides align to TRBD1. CDR1 is SGHAT and CDR2 is FQNNGV in the germline V gene. The V and J ends lost 1 base and 1 base, in that order; junction bases with no gene match: 4. CDR3 size: 16 residues. The CDR3 here is CASSLGFRGSYNEQFF. In nucleotides, the CDR3 is TGTGCCAGCAGCTTAGGTTTCAGGGGGTCCTACAATGAGCAGTTCTTC.

V gene TRBV10-3 combines with J gene TRBJ2-7, with TRBD1 matching 9 bases. V lost 6 bases to trimming and J lost 5 bases; unmatched junction nucleotides: 11. The germline gives CDR1 ENHRY, CDR2 SYGVKD. The CDR3 sequence is 15 residues long. As DNA, the CDR3 is TGTGCCATCAGCTCTAATCCCGGGACAGGGAACGAGCAGTACTTC. Protein product: CAISSNPGTGNEQYF.

The J gene is TRBJ2-1, the V gene TRBV5-4, with TRBD1 identical over 9 bases. Looked up from germline, CDR1 is SGHNT and CDR2 is YYREEE (reference sequence). The CDR3 has 14 residues. V shed 6 bases, J shed 7 bases, and the junction held 8 bases outside the gene matches. In nucleotides, the CDR3 is TGTGCCAGCAACACGGACAGGGGTTGGAATGAGCAGTTCTTC. Amino acids: CASNTDRGWNEQFF.

In its sample, this clone was seen a few times. This sequence joins TRBV5-4 and TRBJ2-5; TRBD1 aligns across 9 bases. This CDR3 region has 13 residues. Trimming cost V 4 bases and J 5 bases; bases outside gene matches: 3. Germline V gene data show CDR1 as SGHNT and CDR2 as YYREEE (reference sequence). The CDR3 is CASSRQGEETQYF. CDR3 in DNA: TGTGCCAGCAGCCGACAGGGGGAGGAGACCCAGTACTTC.

This clone was picked up one time. Written as DNA, the CDR3 is TGTGCCAGCAGCCCGGACAGGGATACTGAAGCTTTCTTT. Residues: CASSPDRDTEAFF. The J gene is TRBJ1-1, the V gene TRBV5-4; TRBD1 matches at 8 bases. The V and J ends lost 4 bases and 5 bases, in that order; junction bases with no gene match: 4. Germline V CDR1 and CDR2: SGHNT, YYREEE (reference sequence). The CDR3 is 13 amino acids.

J is TRBJ1-1 and V is TRBV4-1; D is uncertain. The V end was cut by 3 bases, the J end by 5 bases, with 19 bases between. Germline V lookup: CDR1 MGHRA, CDR2 YSYEKL. CDR3 size: 16 residues. CDR3 DNA sequence: TGCGCCAGCAGCCACCGATTGGGCGCTGGGCTAACTGAAGCTTTCTTT. Translating it yields CASSHRLGAGLTEAFF.

The chain couples TRBV19 to TRBJ1-2; 7 nucleotides line up with TRBD1. CDR3 length equals 13 residues. The V gene's germline CDR1 is LNHDA and CDR2 SQIVND (reference sequence). The V segment lost 3 bases and the J segment 4 bases; nucleotides outside the gene matches: 2. The DNA of the CDR3 is TGTGCCAGTAGTATGCGACAGGGCTATGGCTACACCTTC. Protein product: CASSMRQGYGYTF.

This sequence joins TRBV6-5 and TRBJ2-2; D is ambiguous. The length of the CDR3 is 12 residues. Trimming left V 0 bases short and J 6 bases short, with 2 bases between. Germline CDR1 and CDR2: MNHEY and SVGAGI. The CDR3 DNA is TGTGCCAGCAGTTACTCCGCCGGGGAGCTGTTTTTT. Its translation is CASSYSAGELFF.

The V gene is TRBV7-9, the J gene TRBJ2-3; 11 positions match TRBD1. The CDR3 totals 17 residues. The V gene end was trimmed by 2 bases and the J gene end by 4 bases; junction bases not matched to a gene: 8. Germline loops: CDR1 SEHNR, CDR2 FQNEAQ (reference sequence). CDR3 sequence reads: CASSLTLGQGESDTQYF. The CDR3 DNA follows: TGTGCCAGCAGCTTAACCCTGGGACAGGGGGAATCAGATACGCAGTATTTT. Supplemented by reference TRBV7-9 and TRBJ2-3, the full variable domain reads DTGVSQNPRHKITKRGQNVTFRCDPISEHNRLYWYRQTLGQGPEFLTYFQNEAQLEKSRLLSDRFSAERPKGSFSTLEIQRTEQGDSAMYLCASSLTLGQGESDTQYFGPGTRLTVL.

The rearrangement links TRBV5-6 to TRBJ2-3; possible D gene TRBD2, 5 bases. V lost 0 bases to trimming and J lost 13 bases, with 9 bases between them. The CDR3 runs to 11 residues. Germline V lookup: CDR1 SGHDT, CDR2 YYEEEE. CDR3 residues: CASSLEAVKYF. CDR3 sequence (DNA): TGTGCCAGCAGCTTGGAAGCGGTTAAGTATTTT. The full variable domain, completed using reference TRBV5-6 and TRBJ2-3, is DAGVTQSPTHLIKTRGQQVTLRCSPKSGHDTVSWYQQALGQGPQFIFQYYEEEERQRGNFPDRFSGHQFPNYSSELNVNALLLGDSALYLCASSLEAVKYFGPGTRLTVL.

V gene TRBV2 combines with J gene TRBJ1-5; TRBD1 might be the D (6 bases). This CDR3 is built from 14 residues. Trimming cost V 6 bases and J 3 bases, with 12 bases left between them. CDR1 and CDR2 (germline): SNHLY, FYNNEI. CDR3 sequence reads: CASRPRGNNQPQHF. The CDR3 DNA is TGTGCCAGCAGGCCCAGGGGCAACAATCAGCCCCAGCATTTT.

V is TRBV19 and J is TRBJ2-7; D is undetermined. This CDR3 contains 13 residues. V lost 3 bases and J 7 bases, leaving 13 bases between the germline ends. CDR1 and CDR2 (germline): LNHDA, SQIVND (reference sequence). In DNA form, the CDR3 reads TGTGCCAGTAGTATTCGCAGGTTATCAGAGCAGTACTTC. Its translation: CASSIRRLSEQYF.

This sequence joins TRBV2 and TRBJ1-1; TRBD1 is a possible D gene (6 bases). Looked up from germline, CDR1 is SNHLY and CDR2 is FYNNEI. The CDR3 is made up of 14 amino acids. V dropped 4 bases and J dropped 0 bases, with 9 bases sitting between them. In DNA, the CDR3 is TGTGCCAGCAGTGTCAGGACAGTGAACACTGAAGCTTTCTTT. Protein sequence: CASSVRTVNTEAFF.